The rows below give T cell receptor beta chains drawn from one sample of a study of blood T cell repertoires in COVID-19. Using immunoSEQ multiplex PCR, the repertoire was profiled, and TCRdb retains in-frame clones only, with some absent. The sample yields some 80,000 clones, 90% seen once. The material sequenced was peripheral blood. These receptors all come from an elderly woman with active or convalescent COVID-19. Each CDR3 is given with its conserved first and last residue. The D gene is left open where the match is weak. Some rows mark clone size as missing; the rest say once, few, many or name a class of expanded clone.

size: -
J: TRBJ2-2
V: TRBV7-9
D: TRBD1
CDR3: CASSPLGQDDRELFF
DNA: TGTGCCAGCAGCCCTCTCGGACAGGATGATAGGGAGCTGTTTTTT

size: -
J: TRBJ1-1
V: TRBV7-3
D: TRBD1
CDR3: CASSLDRGHRGTEAFF
DNA: TGTGCCAGCAGCTTGGACAGGGGACACCGGGGCACTGAAGCTTTCTTT

size: -
J: TRBJ2-1
V: TRBV7-3
D: TRBD2
CDR3: CASSFTSGGAHEQFF
DNA: TGTGCCAGCAGCTTCACTAGCGGGGGGGCCCATGAGCAGTTCTTC

size: -
J: TRBJ1-5
V: TRBV6-5
D: -
CDR3: CASSYDRSSNQPQHF
DNA: TGTGCCAGCAGTTACGACAGGAGTAGCAATCAGCCCCAGCATTTT

size: -
J: TRBJ1-4
V: TRBV9
D: -
CDR3: CASSVSQQATNEKLFF
DNA: TGTGCCAGCAGCGTAAGTCAACAAGCAACTAATGAAAAACTGTTTTTT

size: -
J: TRBJ2-1
V: TRBV6-4
D: TRBD2
CDR3: CASSDQASGFNEQFF
DNA: TGTGCCAGCAGTGACCAGGCTAGCGGGTTCAATGAGCAGTTCTTC

size: -
J: TRBJ2-3
V: TRBV7-2
D: TRBD1
CDR3: CASGLQGAIADTQYF
DNA: TGTGCCAGCGGACTTCAGGGGGCGATCGCAGATACGCAGTATTTT

size: -
J: TRBJ2-7
V: TRBV19
D: TRBD1
CDR3: CASRPGTGGSGYEQYF
DNA: TGTGCCAGTAGACCCGGGACAGGGGGCTCTGGGTACGAGCAGTACTTC

size: -
J: TRBJ1-2
V: TRBV7-9
D: -
CDR3: CASSFGSDGYTF
DNA: TGTGCCAGCAGCTTTGGTTCGGATGGCTACACCTTC

size: -
J: TRBJ2-2
V: TRBV19
D: -
CDR3: CASSRSTGELFF
DNA: TGTGCCAGTAGTAGGAGCACCGGGGAGCTGTTTTTT

size: -
J: TRBJ2-3
V: TRBV12-3/TRBV12-4
D: -
CDR3: CASSYLGTDTQYF
DNA: TGTGCCAGCAGTTACCTCGGTACAGATACGCAGTATTTT

size: once
J: TRBJ2-2
V: TRBV27
D: TRBD1
CDR3: CASSQTRGTVTGELFF
DNA: TGTGCCAGCAGTCAAACTAGGGGGACAGTCACCGGGGAGCTGTTTTTT

size: -
J: TRBJ1-1
V: TRBV25-1
D: TRBD1
CDR3: CASRQGNTEAFF
DNA: TGTGCCAGCCGACAGGGGAACACTGAAGCTTTCTTT

size: -
J: TRBJ1-2
V: TRBV4-2
D: -
CDR3: CATSRGFRGYTF
DNA: TGTGCCACTTCCAGGGGTTTTCGGGGCTACACCTTC

size: -
J: TRBJ2-1
V: TRBV5-1
D: TRBD2
CDR3: CASSLGLAGRSSYNEQFF
DNA: TGCGCCAGCAGCTTGGGACTAGCGGGGAGGAGCTCCTACAATGAGCAGTTCTTC

size: -
J: TRBJ2-2
V: TRBV7-9
D: TRBD2
CDR3: CASSPPAGGYTGELFF
DNA: TGTGCCAGCAGCCCCCCGGCGGGGGGCTATACCGGGGAGCTGTTTTTT

size: -
J: TRBJ1-5
V: TRBV15
D: -
CDR3: CATSRDGAGPQPQHF
DNA: TGTGCCACCAGCAGAGATGGGGCAGGCCCTCAGCCCCAGCATTTT

size: few
J: TRBJ1-4
V: TRBV3-1/TRBV3-2
D: TRBD1
CDR3: CASSRTGGQKLFF
DNA: TGTGCCAGCAGTCGTACAGGGGGCCAAAAACTGTTTTTT

size: -
J: TRBJ2-7
V: TRBV10-3
D: TRBD1
CDR3: CAISKTGQGGNEQYF
DNA: TGTGCCATCAGCAAAACGGGACAGGGAGGAAACGAGCAGTACTTC

size: -
J: TRBJ1-2
V: TRBV4-1
D: TRBD1
CDR3: CASSQAPGGYGYTF
DNA: TGCGCCAGCAGCCAAGCTCCAGGGGGCTATGGCTACACCTTC

size: -
J: TRBJ1-5
V: TRBV19
D: TRBD1
CDR3: CASSGTAYYQPQHF
DNA: TGTGCCAGTAGTGGGACAGCTTACTATCAGCCCCAGCATTTT

size: -
J: TRBJ2-2
V: TRBV5-1
D: TRBD2
CDR3: CASSLISGGARNTGELFF
DNA: TGCGCCAGCAGCTTGATTAGCGGGGGGGCCAGGAACACCGGGGAGCTGTTTTTT

size: -
J: TRBJ2-1
V: TRBV7-2
D: TRBD2
CDR3: CASSPQGAGGRNEQFF
DNA: TGTGCCAGCAGCCCCCAGGGAGCGGGGGGGCGGAATGAGCAGTTCTTC

size: -
J: TRBJ1-3
V: TRBV30
D: -
CDR3: CAWSKDPGPGNTIYF
DNA: TGTGCCTGGAGTAAAGACCCAGGGCCTGGAAACACCATATATTTT

size: -
J: TRBJ2-7
V: TRBV25-1
D: -
CDR3: CASRSEGLSYEQYF
DNA: TGTGCCAGCAGGAGCGAGGGCCTCTCCTACGAGCAGTACTTC